These T cell receptor beta chains were read from a single sample in a study of human T cells and chemical hapten exposure. TCRdb ran MiXCR on the RACE reads and lists one entry per CDR3 protein. This repertoire shows 75,000 to 95,000 distinct CDR3 sequences, 11% found once; its top ten account for more than 2%. The material was whole blood, obtained in connection with sensitization to the hapten diphenylcyclopropenone (DPC). Receptors were obtained from a man in his forties or fifties with alopecia areata. Some clones in this sample may be carry-over from other donors' samples. Each CDR3 is given with its conserved first and last residue. D genes are given only for firm matches. Clone size is shown for a subset of rows, as once, few, many or a class of expanded clone.

j_call d_call clone_size v_call cdr3_nt cdr3_aa
TRBJ1-2 - - TRBV27 TGTGCCAGCAGTTTCGGTTCCCGGGGGAGTGGCTACACCTTC CASSFGSRGSGYTF
TRBJ1-4 - - TRBV7-2 TGTGCCAGCAGCAGGGACTTAACTAATGAAAAACTGTTTTTT CASSRDLTNEKLFF
TRBJ2-3 TRBD2 - TRBV5-1 TGCGCCAACAGCTTGCAGGGTCTAGCGGGAGGGCTAGATACGCAGTATTTT CANSLQGLAGGLDTQYF
TRBJ2-3 TRBD2 - TRBV7-2 TGTGCCAGCAGCTTAGCGGGAGGGCCGGGAAATACGCAGTATTTT CASSLAGGPGNTQYF
TRBJ2-1 - many TRBV24-1 TGTGCCACCAGTGATTTAGATCTTCGGCAGTTCTTC CATSDLDLRQFF
TRBJ1-4 TRBD1 few TRBV28 TGTGCCAGCAGTGTAACCGGGACAGGAGCGACTAATGAAAAACTGTTTTTT CASSVTGTGATNEKLFF
TRBJ1-4 TRBD1 few TRBV18 TGTGCCAGCTCACCATCAATGGGGACAGGGGATGAAAAACTGTTTTTT CASSPSMGTGDEKLFF
TRBJ2-1 TRBD2 - TRBV11-3 TGTGCCAGCAGCCCTCCCAGCGGGAGTACCTACAATGAGCAGTTCTTC CASSPPSGSTYNEQFF
TRBJ1-1 - - TRBV7-2 TGTGCCAGCAGCTCGGCAGGGAACGCTGAAGCTTTCTTT CASSSAGNAEAFF
TRBJ1-6 - - TRBV7-9 TGTGCCAGCAGCTTAGAGGGGAGAATTAATTCACCCCTCCACTTT CASSLEGRINSPLHF
TRBJ2-2 - few TRBV7-6 TGTGCCAGCAGTTCTGTTAGGCCCGGGGAGCTGTTTTTT CASSSVRPGELFF
TRBJ2-1 TRBD2 - TRBV3-1 TGTGCCAGCAGCCAACCCGGGACTAGCGGAAACAATGAGCAGTTCTTC CASSQPGTSGNNEQFF
TRBJ1-5 - few TRBV20-1 TGCAGTGCTCCGGTGGGGGGGATTAATCAGCCCCAGCATTTT CSAPVGGINQPQHF
TRBJ2-3 - few TRBV29-1 TGCAGCGTTGAAGATGAGGCTTACACAGATACGCAGTATTTT CSVEDEAYTDTQYF
TRBJ2-1 TRBD2 - TRBV12-3/TRBV12-4 TGTGCCAGCAGTTCCACTAGCGGGAGAGGGTTGAATGAGCAGTTCTTC CASSSTSGRGLNEQFF
TRBJ2-6 TRBD2 - TRBV6-1 TGTGCCAGCGAGGGTAGCGGGAGCGGGGCCAACGTCCTGACTTTC CASEGSGSGANVLTF
TRBJ2-1 TRBD2 - TRBV6-1 TGTGCCAGCCTCCGAGCGGGAGCCTACAATGAGCAGTTCTTC CASLRAGAYNEQFF
TRBJ2-7 TRBD1 many TRBV7-9 TGTGCCAGCAGCCCCGGGACAGGGGCCGAGCAGTACTTC CASSPGTGAEQYF
TRBJ2-1 TRBD2 few TRBV7-9 TGTGCCAGCAGTAAACTAGCGCCCACCTCCTACAATGAGCAGTTCTTC CASSKLAPTSYNEQFF
TRBJ1-5 - - TRBV2 TGTGCCAGCACGGGATACGATCAGCCCCAGCATTTT CASTGYDQPQHF
TRBJ2-2 TRBD1 few TRBV5-1 TGCGCCAGCAGCGTCGGGACAGGGGGGACCGGGGAGCTGTTTTTT CASSVGTGGTGELFF
TRBJ2-6 - - TRBV12-3/TRBV12-4 TGTGCCAGCAGCCCAGGGGCCTTGGGCTCTGGGGCCAACGTCCTGACTTTC CASSPGALGSGANVLTF
TRBJ2-7 TRBD2 - TRBV7-6 TGTGCCAGCACCCAAGCGGGGGTTTATGGCGAGCAGTACTTC CASTQAGVYGEQYF
TRBJ1-2 TRBD1 - TRBV19 TGTGCCAGTAGTAAAACGACAGGGAGCGCTGGCTACACCTTC CASSKTTGSAGYTF
TRBJ2-3 TRBD2 - TRBV29-1 TGCAGCGTCGCAGGGGGACTAGCGGGGTCAGATACGCAGTATTTT CSVAGGLAGSDTQYF
TRBJ1-2 - many TRBV20-1 TGCAGTGCTAGCCGGCCTTCCCTCTATGGCTACACCTTC CSASRPSLYGYTF
TRBJ1-1 TRBD1 few TRBV29-1 TGCAGCGTTGTGACAGGGATGAACACTGAAGCTTTCTTT CSVVTGMNTEAFF
TRBJ2-1 TRBD2 - TRBV6-2/TRBV6-3 TGTGCCAGCAGCCGCATGGGCGGGAGTGGATATGAGCAGTTCTTC CASSRMGGSGYEQFF
TRBJ1-1 - - TRBV12-3/TRBV12-4 TGTGCCAGCAGTATCCAACAGGGTGGTACTGAAGCTTTCTTT CASSIQQGGTEAFF
TRBJ1-2 - - TRBV5-5 TGTGCCAGCAGCGCAGCCGGGACCGGGGAGAGCGACTACACCTTC CASSAAGTGESDYTF
TRBJ2-3 - many TRBV28 TGTGCCAGCAGTTTTAGGGATACGCAGTATTTT CASSFRDTQYF
TRBJ2-5 TRBD2 - TRBV6-5 TGTGAAGCGGGAGAGAGGGAGACCCAGTACTTC CEAGERETQYF
TRBJ2-3 TRBD2 few TRBV5-1 TGCGCCAGCAGCTTGATTGCGGGGGGCACAGATACGCAGTATTTT CASSLIAGGTDTQYF
TRBJ1-2 - few TRBV7-2 TGTGCCAGCAGCTTAGAGGTTTCGGGGGCCGGCTACACCTTC CASSLEVSGAGYTF
TRBJ2-1 TRBD2 - TRBV6-2/TRBV6-3 TGTGCCAGCAGTTCCCGACTAGCGGACTACGGGGCAATTGAGCAGTTCTTC CASSSRLADYGAIEQFF
TRBJ2-3 TRBD2 few TRBV9 TGTGCCAGCAGCGTTGGTCTAGCGGGAGCTAGCACAGATACGCAGTATTTT CASSVGLAGASTDTQYF
TRBJ2-4 - few TRBV4-1 TGCGCCAGCAGCTCCGGAGGGATGGGCATTCAGTACTTC CASSSGGMGIQYF
TRBJ2-2 TRBD1 many TRBV27 TGTGCCAGCAGCCGACAGGGGATCGGGGAGCTGTTTTTT CASSRQGIGELFF
TRBJ2-7 - - TRBV3-1 TGTGCCAGCAGCCAAGTAGAGGGATACGAGCAGTACTTC CASSQVEGYEQYF
TRBJ1-5 TRBD1 - TRBV18 TGTGCCAGCTCCCCGACCAGACAGGGTGTTCAGCCCCAGCATTTT CASSPTRQGVQPQHF
TRBJ2-1 TRBD1 few TRBV6-1 TGTGCCAGCGGGGACAGGGCTGAGCAGTTCTTC CASGDRAEQFF
TRBJ2-3 - few TRBV4-2 TGTGCCAGCAGCCAAGATTCGGCCTACCCCCGGTATTTT CASSQDSAYPRYF
TRBJ2-1 TRBD2 - TRBV7-2 TGTGCCAGCAGCCTCGAGACTAGCTGGGATGAGCAGTTCTTC CASSLETSWDEQFF
TRBJ2-1 TRBD2 medium-sized TRBV7-7 TGTGCTAGCAGCTTAGTCCTCCTCCCGGGGGGTGAGCAGTTCTTC CASSLVLLPGGEQFF
TRBJ2-7 - few TRBV29-1 TGCAGCGTTGAATTAAGGGGGAGGGGATTCCCCTACGAGCAGTACTTC CSVELRGRGFPYEQYF
TRBJ2-1 - many TRBV27 TGTGCCAGCATCCCCCCAGGCGGGACCTACAATGAGCAGTTCTTC CASIPPGGTYNEQFF
TRBJ1-5 - few TRBV20-1 TGCAGTGCGAGGGGACTAGGGTATCAGCCCCAGCATTTT CSARGLGYQPQHF
TRBJ2-2 TRBD1 - TRBV5-5 TGTGCCAGCAGCTGGGAGACAGGGCCCACCGGGGAGCTGTTTTTT CASSWETGPTGELFF
TRBJ1-5 - - TRBV19 TGTGCCAGTAGTATACCCCGGAGGGGGGCTCAGCCCCAGCATTTT CASSIPRRGAQPQHF
TRBJ2-3 TRBD1 many TRBV5-1 TGCGCCAGCAGCATTACAGGGGGCGTCTTGGATACGCAGTATTTT CASSITGGVLDTQYF
TRBJ1-6 - - TRBV5-5 TGTGCCAGCAGCTTAAAGGACCCTAATTCACCCCTCCACTTT CASSLKDPNSPLHF
TRBJ1-3 - - TRBV20-1 TGCAGTGCTAGAGTTCGGCAAAACTCTGGAAACACCATATATTTT CSARVRQNSGNTIYF
TRBJ1-1 TRBD1 many TRBV7-2 TGTGCCAGCAGTATCAGGGGGCATCGGCCTGAAGCTTTCTTT CASSIRGHRPEAFF
TRBJ2-7 TRBD2 once TRBV5-1 TGCGCCAGCAGCAGTAGCGGGATCGCCCTCTACGAGCAGTACTTC CASSSSGIALYEQYF
TRBJ2-7 - - TRBV5-6 TGTGCCAGCAGCTTGCCCGGGACCGCGTACGAGCAGTACTTC CASSLPGTAYEQYF
TRBJ2-7 - few TRBV6-2/TRBV6-3 TGTGCCAGCAGTAACCTCTTGAGGGTCTACGAGCAGTACTTC CASSNLLRVYEQYF
TRBJ2-2 - - TRBV9 TGTGCCAGCAGCGTACGGGGGCTAAACACCGGGGAGCTGTTTTTT CASSVRGLNTGELFF